These 19 T cell receptor beta chains originate from one sample sequenced in a study of cytomegalovirus exposure and HLA in healthy donors. PCR employed 60 Vbeta and 13 Jbeta primers. TCRdb's table, derived via immunoSEQ multiplex PCR, lists solely in-frame clones and lacks some. The sample carries approximately 100,000 clones, nearly 80% recorded once. The sample consisted of PBMCs. The source is a woman in her thirties or forties in good health and CMV-seronegative.

The chain carries TRBV2 and TRBJ1-5, with D maybe TRBD1 (6 bases). CDR1 and CDR2 from the germline V gene are SNHLY and FYNNEI. The V end was cut by 7 bases, the J end by 0 bases, with 22 bases between. This CDR3 is built from 18 residues. CDR3 sequence: CASMGAGQFGYSNQPQHF. The CDR3 nucleotides read TGTGCCAGCATGGGGGCAGGACAGTTTGGATATAGCAATCAGCCCCAGCATTTT.

This sequence joins TRBV4-2 and TRBJ2-1; 7 bases are a match to TRBD1. The trim removed 1 base at V and 10 bases at J, leaving 10 bases unmatched. The CDR3 length is 15 residues. Germline V CDR1 and CDR2: LGHNA, YNFKEQ. The CDR3 DNA sequence: TGTGCCAGCAGCCAAGCATTCCGACAGGGCGGGGAGCAGTTCTTC. Translating it yields CASSQAFRQGGEQFF.

This clone was picked up a small number of times. CDR3: CASSEGTVERQYF. DNA of the CDR3: TGTGCCAGCAGTGAAGGCACGGTGGAGAGGCAGTACTTC. This chain joins TRBV6-1 and TRBJ2-7; no clear D. This CDR3 comprises 13 residues. The V end was cut by 1 base, the J end by 9 bases, with 13 bases between. Germline V gives CDR1 MNHNS, CDR2 SASEGT.

The genes are TRBV25-1 and TRBJ2-7; TRBD2 matches 7 bases. Germline loops: CDR1 MGHDK, CDR2 SYGVNS. Germline trimming cut 8 bases from V and 4 bases from J; bases unmatched to any gene: 5. The CDR3 consists of 12 residues. Here the CDR3 reads CASRDYAYEQYF. Written as DNA, the CDR3 is TGTGCCAGCCGGGACTACGCTTACGAGCAGTACTTC.

The gene calls are TRBV5-5 and TRBJ2-1, with TRBD2 identical over 9 bases. Per germline, CDR1 SGHKS and CDR2 YYEKEE (reference sequence). Unmatched junction bases numbered 3, after V lost 2 bases and J lost 3 bases. The CDR3 consists of 15 residues. CDR3 nucleotide sequence: TGTGCCAGCAGCTTTTTTAGCGGGGGCTACAATGAGCAGTTCTTC. Protein: CASSFFSGGYNEQFF.

This chain joins TRBV7-7 and TRBJ2-2; 11 positions agree with TRBD2. Trimming removed 3 bases from V and 0 bases from J; junction bases left unmatched: 3. The germline V gene has CDR1 SSHAT and CDR2 FNYEAQ (reference sequence). This CDR3 comprises 17 residues. CDR3 residues: CASSFLAGGSNTGELFF. The DNA for the CDR3 is TGTGCCAGCAGCTTCCTAGCGGGGGGCTCGAACACCGGGGAGCTGTTTTTT.

This clone was seen more than once but under ten times. The chain links TRBV4-2 to TRBJ2-1; TRBD2 agrees at 7 bases. Germline V gene sequence: CDR1 LGHNA, CDR2 YNFKEQ. V lost 1 base to trimming and J lost 10 bases; unmatched junction nucleotides: 4. The CDR3 contains 13 residues. The CDR3: CASSQGSAGEQFF. Here the CDR3 DNA reads TGTGCCAGCAGCCAAGGTTCAGCGGGGGAGCAGTTCTTC.

The J gene is TRBJ2-7, the V gene TRBV7-2, with D possibly being TRBD2 (5 bases). Germline-derived CDR1 and CDR2 are SGHTA and FQGNSA. This CDR3 contains 16 residues. V lost 5 bases and J lost 2, with 19 bases in between. The CDR3 spells CASSTSLGSGAYEQYF. CDR3 in DNA: TGTGCCAGCAGCACCAGTCTCGGATCCGGGGCCTACGAGCAGTACTTC.

The V gene is TRBV5-4, the J gene TRBJ2-1; 13 bases are shared with TRBD2. The J segment lost 4 bases and the V segment lost 5 bases, leaving 6 bases of the junction unmatched. The germline gives CDR1 SGHNT, CDR2 YYREEE (reference sequence). CDR3 length: 16 residues. The CDR3 DNA reads TGTGCCAGCAGGCCAACTAGCGGGGGGGCATACAATGAGCAGTTCTTC. It encodes CASRPTSGGAYNEQFF.

A single count supports this clone. J is TRBJ1-1 and V is TRBV5-5; possible D gene TRBD1, 6 bases. CDR3 size: 15 residues. CDR1 is SGHKS and CDR2 is YYEKEE in the germline V gene (reference sequence). Between the trimmed V and J ends, which lost 0 bases and 4 bases, there was a span of 13 bases. The CDR3 here is CASSLAQGRVTEAFF. The DNA for the CDR3 is TGTGCCAGCAGCTTGGCCCAGGGGAGAGTCACTGAAGCTTTCTTT.

The rearrangement uses TRBV7-3 and TRBJ2-5; D gene ambiguous. Trimming took off 5 bases at V and 5 bases at J, with 15 bases between the two ends. The CDR3 spans 14 residues. The germline gives CDR1 SGHTA, CDR2 FQGTGA. The CDR3 sequence: CASSGPPKAETQYF. CDR3 in DNA: TGTGCCAGCAGCGGGCCTCCAAAGGCGGAGACCCAGTACTTC.

This chain connects TRBV19 to TRBJ1-1; possible D gene TRBD1, 6 bases. Germline CDR1 is LNHDA and CDR2 is SQIVND (reference sequence). The CDR3 contains 18 residues. V was shortened by 4 bases and J by 2 bases, with 23 bases between the two germline ends. The CDR3: CASSSGGRGPGDNTEAFF. The CDR3 nucleotides read TGTGCCAGTAGTAGTGGAGGCAGGGGCCCTGGGGACAACACTGAAGCTTTCTTT. The whole variable domain, filled in from reference TRBV19 and TRBJ1-1, reads DGGITQSPKYLFRKEGQNVTLSCEQNLNHDAMYWYRQDPGQGLRLIYYSQIVNDFQKGDIAEGYSVSREKKESFPLTVTSAQKNPTAFYLCASSSGGRGPGDNTEAFFGQGTRLTVV.

The J gene is TRBJ2-3, the V gene TRBV9; 9 bases are shared with TRBD2. The V segment lost 0 bases and the J segment 6 bases; nucleotides outside the gene matches: 8. From germline, CDR1 is SGDLS and CDR2 YYNGEE. The CDR3 has 16 residues. Here the CDR3 reads CASSVGASGAGDTQYF. The CDR3 coding sequence is TGTGCCAGCAGCGTAGGGGCTAGCGGGGCGGGGGATACGCAGTATTTT.

The chain joins TRBV4-1 to TRBJ2-7, with D possibly TRBD1 on 6 matching bases. This CDR3 region has 15 residues. The germline V gene encodes CDR1 MGHRA and CDR2 YSYEKL. Between the trimmed V and J ends, which lost 4 bases and 3 bases, there was a span of 16 bases. The CDR3 nucleotides are TGCGCCAGCAGCCCAGATACAGGGCTCGACTACGAGCAGTACTTC. Its translation: CASSPDTGLDYEQYF.

The genes are TRBV6-5 and TRBJ2-3, with D possibly TRBD2 on 7 matching bases. Germline V gene data show CDR1 as MNHEY and CDR2 as SVGAGI. V gave up 2 bases and J gave up 1 base, with 10 bases separating them. CDR3 size: 15 residues. The CDR3 spells CASSYEGGRTDTQYF. The CDR3 nucleotides are TGTGCCAGCAGTTACGAGGGGGGGCGCACAGATACGCAGTATTTT.

This clone turned up a few times. The chain employs TRBV28 and TRBJ2-7; 8 bases map to TRBD1. J was trimmed by 4 bases and V by 5 bases; bases with no gene match: 13. The CDR3 consists of 16 residues. CDR1 is MDHEN and CDR2 is SYDVKM in the germline V gene. The CDR3 DNA is TGTGCCAGCAGTGGGACGAGACAGGGGAATAGGTACGAGCAGTACTTC. Translating gives CASSGTRQGNRYEQYF.

The chain couples TRBV5-1 to TRBJ1-1; D is uncertain. The CDR3 spans 15 residues. V shed 0 bases and J shed 6 bases, with 15 bases lying between them. CDR1 is SGHRS and CDR2 is YFSETQ in the germline V gene. CDR3 in amino acids: CASSLEEAGLSEAFF. CDR3 bases: TGCGCCAGCAGCTTGGAGGAGGCTGGGTTATCTGAAGCTTTCTTT.

This sequence joins TRBV7-6 and TRBJ1-3; no firm D call. The CDR3 contains 13 residues. V was trimmed by 2 bases and J by 4 bases, leaving 6 bases between them. Germline CDR1 SGHVS, CDR2 FNYEAQ. The CDR3 region has the DNA TGTGCCAGCAGCTTAACAGACGGAAACACCATATATTTT. It is translated as CASSLTDGNTIYF.

V and J are TRBV30 and TRBJ2-3; 7 bases are shared with TRBD1. V was pared by 2 bases and J by 3 bases, with 8 bases of the junction left unmatched. The germline gives CDR1 GTSNPN, CDR2 SVGIG (reference sequence). CDR3 length: 15 residues. CDR3 sequence: CAWSRGGASTDTQYF. DNA for the CDR3: TGTGCCTGGAGTCGAGGGGGCGCGTCTACAGATACGCAGTATTTT.